These 32 T cell receptor beta chains originate from one sample sequenced in a study of T cells in Graves' hyperthyroidism and ophthalmopathy. Regions amplified from RNA transcripts were the TCR beta CDR3 regions. First-round RT-PCR targeting the TCR CDR3 was performed with the HTBI primer set. TCRdb recomputed calls from the multiplex PCR reads with MiXCR, one row per CDR3 protein. The sample includes about 300,000 distinct CDR3 sequences, roughly 19% of them seen just once. Sample: blood. The receptors shown here come from a man over 45 with Graves' ophthalmopathy.

Ten or more counts support this clonotype. V and J are TRBV7-9 and TRBJ2-5, with D unresolved. The CDR3 has 10 residues. Per germline, CDR1 SEHNR and CDR2 FQNEAQ (reference sequence). Deletions cut 5 bases from V and 5 bases from J, with 3 bases between. CDR3 sequence (DNA): TGTGCCAGCAGCGTGGAGACCCAGTACTTC. Its protein is CASSVETQYF. Full variable domain (rest looked up from reference TRBV7-9 and TRBJ2-5): DTGVSQNPRHKITKRGQNVTFRCDPISEHNRLYWYRQTLGQGPEFLTYFQNEAQLEKSRLLSDRFSAERPKGSFSTLEIQRTEQGDSAMYLCASSVETQYFGPGTRLLVL.

The chain has TRBV4-1 and TRBJ1-4, with 10 bases fitting TRBD1. The CDR3 runs to 15 residues. Germline CDR1 and CDR2: MGHRA and YSYEKL. The V and J ends lost 1 base and 8 bases, in that order; junction bases with no gene match: 4. CDR3 sequence: CASSQVGTGEEKLFF. CDR3 in DNA: TGCGCCAGCAGCCAAGTGGGGACAGGGGAGGAAAAACTGTTTTTT.

Regarding this clonotype: A much larger clone is a single base away; this may be a read error. The chain recombines TRBV20-1 with TRBJ2-7; D unclear. Germline V gene sequence: CDR1 DFQATT, CDR2 SNEGSKA (reference sequence). V lost 0 bases and J 5 bases, leaving 11 bases between the germline ends. The CDR3 spans 13 residues. DNA of the CDR3: TGCAGTGCTAGAGATCACAAGGAACACGAGCAGTACTTC. Its protein product is CSARDHKEHEQYF.

This clonotype was seen ten or more times. CDR3 sequence: CASRDVARQETQYF. DNA for the CDR3: TGTGCCAGCAGGGACGTGGCAAGACAAGAGACCCAGTACTTC. The chain combines TRBV5-5 with TRBJ2-5, with D uncertain. V lost 5 bases and J 2 bases, leaving 13 bases between the germline ends. This CDR3 has 14 residues. CDR1 is SGHKS and CDR2 is YYEKEE in the germline V gene (reference sequence).

The table lists this clonotype with a few counts. This chain joins TRBV5-1 and TRBJ2-7; D gene unclear. CDR1 and CDR2 (germline): SGHRS, YFSETQ. The CDR3 is made up of 13 amino acids. The V end was cut by 4 bases, the J end by 2 bases, with 10 bases between. Here the CDR3 DNA reads TGCGCCAGCAGCCTCGCGGCGCCCTACGAGCAGTACTTC. The encoded protein is CASSLAAPYEQYF.

The V and J genes are TRBV6-1 and TRBJ1-4, with D tentatively TRBD1 (5 bases). The CDR3 totals 14 residues. The V end lost 2 bases, the J end lost 4 bases, and 8 bases lay between the germline ends. Germline CDR1 is MNHNS and CDR2 is SASEGT. The CDR3 DNA reads TGTGCCAGCAGTGAACAGGGAGGTAATGAAAAACTGTTTTTT. Its protein product is CASSEQGGNEKLFF.

The table lists this clonotype with many counts. V gene TRBV27 combines with J gene TRBJ2-1; 9 nucleotides align to TRBD2. The CDR3 has 15 amino acids. V lost 5 bases and J lost 10; bases outside the gene matches: 12. The germline V gene has CDR1 MNHEY and CDR2 SMNVEV (reference sequence). The CDR3 bases are TGTGCCAGCAGTCCCCTGAGTAGCGGGAGTGGGGAGCAGTTCTTC. Its translation is CASSPLSSGSGEQFF.

This chain links TRBV5-1 with TRBJ2-1; 7 bases agree with TRBD1. Germline V CDR1 and CDR2: SGHRS, YFSETQ. The CDR3 sequence is 12 residues long. Trimming at V came to 4 bases and at J to 12 bases, leaving 7 bases not matched to a gene. This CDR3 is CASSRTGVGQFF. The CDR3 DNA sequence: TGCGCCAGCAGCAGAACAGGGGTTGGGCAGTTCTTC.

This clonotype was recorded at least ten times. This sequence joins TRBV7-9 and TRBJ1-1; D possibly corresponds to TRBD1 (6 bases). V lost 7 bases and J lost 0, with 15 bases in between. This CDR3 is built from 15 residues. Germline CDR1 and CDR2: SEHNR and FQNEAQ (reference sequence). The CDR3 spells CASILATGMNTEAFF. CDR3 nucleotide sequence: TGTGCCAGCATCCTCGCGACAGGAATGAACACTGAAGCTTTCTTT.

The chain uses TRBV3-1 and TRBJ2-3; TRBD2 agrees at 9 bases. The V gene end was trimmed by 2 bases and the J gene end by 6 bases; junction bases not matched to a gene: 6. Germline V gene data show CDR1 as LGHDT and CDR2 as YNNKEL (reference sequence). CDR3 size: 15 residues. The CDR3: CASSQPLAGGDTQYF. The CDR3, as DNA: TGTGCCAGCAGCCAACCTCTGGCGGGAGGGGATACGCAGTATTTT.

This clonotype was counted many times. The V gene is TRBV7-8, the J gene TRBJ2-5; weak D call: TRBD1 (6 bases). Trimming stripped 1 base from V and 0 bases from J, with 9 bases between. The CDR3 contains 15 residues. CDR1 is SGHVS, CDR2 FQNEAQ, per germline. The CDR3 region is CASSLEDSNQETQYF. CDR3 in DNA: TGTGCCAGCAGCTTAGAGGACAGCAACCAAGAGACCCAGTACTTC.

This clonotype was counted many times. The chain is built from TRBV28 and TRBJ2-1, with 9 bases that match TRBD1. J was trimmed by 4 bases and V by 1 base; bases with no gene match: 2. The CDR3 extends over 15 amino acids. CDR1 is MDHEN, CDR2 SYDVKM, per germline. For the CDR3, the DNA is TGTGCCAGCAGTTTATCCGGGACAGGGTACAATGAGCAGTTCTTC. Translated: CASSLSGTGYNEQFF.

This clonotype was picked up many times. The chain joins TRBV11-2 to TRBJ2-1; TRBD2 matches at 7 bases. Germline assignment: CDR1 SGHAT and CDR2 FQNNGV. This CDR3 comprises 15 residues. The ends lost 4 bases at V and 0 bases at J; junction bases unmatched: 3. The CDR3 DNA sequence: TGTGCCAGCAGCTCCTCTAGCGGCTCCTACAATGAGCAGTTCTTC. Protein sequence: CASSSSSGSYNEQFF. Full variable domain (rest looked up from reference TRBV11-2 and TRBJ2-1): EAGVAQSPRYKIIEKRQSVAFWCNPISGHATLYWYQQILGQGPKLLIQFQNNGVVDDSQLPKDRFSAERLKGVDSTLKIQPAKLEDSAVYLCASSSSSGSYNEQFFGPGTRLTVL.

In its sample, this clonotype was seen many times. The rearrangement uses TRBV30 and TRBJ1-2; TRBD1 matches 7 bases. The CDR3 is made up of 12 amino acids. Trimming cost V 8 bases and J 4 bases; bases outside gene matches: 7. Germline CDR1 GTSNPN, CDR2 SVGIG (reference sequence). The CDR3, as DNA: TGTGCCGGAATAGGGGGCCTCTATGGCTACACCTTC. Protein: CAGIGGLYGYTF. Full variable domain (outside the CDR3, taken from reference TRBV30 and TRBJ1-2): SQTIHQWPATLVQPVGSPLSLECTVEGTSNPNLYWYRQAAGRGLQLLFYSVGIGQISSEVPQNLSASRPQDRQFILSSKKLLLSDSGFYLCAGIGGLYGYTFGSGTRLTVV.

Comment on this clonotype: With a much larger clone just one base away, this may be a read error. The chain recombines TRBV5-1 with TRBJ1-1, with D tentatively TRBD1 (5 bases). Germline-derived CDR1 and CDR2 are SGHRS and YFSETQ. The CDR3 loop spans 12 amino acids. The CDR3 loop is CASSLGQGRSSF. CDR3 coding DNA: TGCGCCAGCAGCTTGGGGCAGGGTCGATCTTCCTTT.

This clonotype was observed at least ten times. V usage is TRBV28 and J usage is TRBJ2-7; TRBD2 agrees at 8 bases. J gave up 4 bases and V 6 bases, and 11 bases lay outside the gene matches. The CDR3 has 15 residues. Germline assignment: CDR1 MDHEN and CDR2 SYDVKM. CDR3 sequence: CASSTTRTSGYEQYF. In nucleotides, the CDR3 is TGTGCCAGCAGCACCACCCGAACTAGCGGTTACGAGCAGTACTTC.

The CDR3 reads CASSQDGTPGKHNEQFF. The CDR3 DNA reads as TGTGCCAGCAGCCAAGATGGGACGCCTGGCAAGCACAATGAGCAGTTCTTC. J is TRBJ2-1 and V is TRBV3-1; D is possibly TRBD1 or TRBD2 (5 bases each). CDR3 length equals 17 residues. Germline CDR1 and CDR2: LGHDT and YNNKEL (reference sequence). The germline V and J ends were trimmed by 0 bases and 5 bases, with 17 bases remaining between them.

This clonotype has at least ten counts. CDR3 protein: CASSSLAGGRSSYNEQFF. The CDR3 nucleotides read TGTGCCAGCAGCTCTCTAGCGGGAGGGCGGAGCTCCTACAATGAGCAGTTCTTC. This rearrangement joins TRBV11-2 to TRBJ2-1; 12 positions agree with TRBD2. Germline lookup yields CDR1 SGHAT and CDR2 FQNNGV. V gave up 4 bases and J gave up 0 bases; unmatched junction bases: 7. The CDR3 sequence is 18 residues long.

This clonotype was recorded many times. V gene TRBV5-1 combines with J gene TRBJ2-3; D is unresolved. Germline V gives CDR1 SGHRS, CDR2 YFSETQ. CDR3 length equals 14 residues. Deletions cut 0 bases from V and 1 base from J, with 6 bases between. The CDR3 reads CASSLGKGTDTQYF. DNA for the CDR3: TGCGCCAGCAGCTTGGGGAAGGGCACAGATACGCAGTATTTT.

The rearrangement uses TRBV5-6 and TRBJ1-1; no clear D. This CDR3 contains 13 residues. The germline V gene has CDR1 SGHDT and CDR2 YYEEEE. The V gene lost 4 bases and the J gene lost 1 base, with 8 bases spanning the gap. CDR3 sequence: CASSRRGNTEAFF. In DNA, the CDR3 is TGTGCCAGCAGCAGGCGGGGGAACACTGAAGCTTTCTTT.

This clonotype was detected only a few times. The chain combines TRBV7-9 with TRBJ2-2; no clear D gene. The germline V gene has CDR1 SEHNR and CDR2 FQNEAQ (reference sequence). V was shortened by 5 bases and J by 1 base, with 11 bases between the two germline ends. CDR3 length: 15 residues. The CDR3 coding sequence is TGTGCCAGCAGCCCCGGCGACGGGAACACCGGGGAGCTGTTTTTT. It specifies CASSPGDGNTGELFF.

This sequence joins TRBV14 and TRBJ1-4; D gene ambiguous. CDR3 size: 14 residues. CDR1 and CDR2 (germline): SGHDN, FVKESK. Trimming left V 10 bases short and J 2 bases short, with 14 bases between. The chain's CDR3 is CATRRSGTNEKLFF. DNA for the CDR3: TGTGCCACTCGGCGGAGTGGGACTAATGAAAAACTGTTTTTT. Full variable domain (remainder filled in from reference TRBV14 and TRBJ1-4): EAGVTQFPSHSVIEKGQTVTLRCDPISGHDNLYWYRRVMGKEIKFLLHFVKESKQDESGMPNNRFLAERTGGTYSTLKVQPAELEDSGVYFCATRRSGTNEKLFFGSGTQLSVL.

There are many counts of this clonotype. This chain links TRBV3-1 with TRBJ2-5, with D tentatively TRBD2 (6 bases). The V and J ends lost 8 bases and 5 bases respectively, with 18 bases between them. CDR3 length: 14 residues. From germline, CDR1 is LGHDT and CDR2 YNNKEL (reference sequence). CDR3 in amino acids: CASGGAGDWETQYF. DNA for the CDR3: TGTGCCAGCGGCGGGGCAGGCGATTGGGAGACCCAGTACTTC.

This clonotype was found a few times. The J gene is TRBJ2-1, the V gene TRBV20-1, with 9 positions matching TRBD2. Germline trimming cut 2 bases from V and 0 bases from J; bases unmatched to any gene: 8. The CDR3 is made up of 17 amino acids. Germline loops: CDR1 DFQATT, CDR2 SNEGSKA (reference sequence). This chain's CDR3 is CSARIAGGRSSYNEQFF. Written as DNA, the CDR3 is TGCAGTGCTAGAATTGCGGGAGGGCGGAGCTCCTACAATGAGCAGTTCTTC.

Many counts were recorded for this clonotype. In DNA, the CDR3 is TGTGCCAGCAGCGTAACTAGCGGGAGAATCCATGAGCAGTTCTTC. It yields the protein CASSVTSGRIHEQFF. V gene TRBV7-2 combines with J gene TRBJ2-1, with TRBD2 matching 11 bases. The CDR3 sequence is 15 residues long. Germline loops: CDR1 SGHTA, CDR2 FQGNSA. V was clipped by 5 bases and J by 8 bases; unmatched bases: 8.

In the case of this clonotype: Being one base from a much bigger clone, this may be a read error. The chain is built from TRBV28 and TRBJ1-4; D gene ambiguous. Deletions cut 2 bases from V and 10 bases from J, with 5 bases between. The CDR3 is 11 residues long. The V gene's germline CDR1 is MDHEN and CDR2 SYDVKM. The CDR3 DNA is TGTGCCAGCAGTTTAGGTGGAAAACTGTTTTTT. This translates into CASSLGGKLFF.

This clonotype was detected ten times or more. This chain links TRBV7-8 with TRBJ1-3; maybe TRBD1 (6 bases). The CDR3 spans 15 residues. The germline gives CDR1 SGHVS, CDR2 FQNEAQ. The V gene lost 5 bases and the J gene lost 1 base, with 12 bases spanning the gap. DNA of the CDR3: TGTGCCAGCAGCCAAGGACAGTCTTCTGGAAACACCATATATTTT. It is translated as CASSQGQSSGNTIYF.

This clonotype was recorded a few times. This rearrangement joins TRBV29-1 to TRBJ2-1, with D unresolved. The CDR3 runs to 14 residues. Germline V gene lookup returns CDR1 SQVTM and CDR2 ANQGSEA. V dropped 2 bases and J dropped 6 bases, with 14 bases sitting between them. The CDR3 bases are TGCAGCGTTGAATACCCGCTCGGGCTCAATGAGCAGTTCTTC. This gives the protein CSVEYPLGLNEQFF.

This clonotype was seen a handful of times. V and J are TRBV6-1 and TRBJ1-5; 7 bases map to TRBD1. Germline V gives CDR1 MNHNS, CDR2 SASEGT. This CDR3 region has 16 residues. Trimming at V came to 0 bases and at J to 6 bases, leaving 8 bases not matched to a gene. CDR3 bases: TGTGCCAGCAGTGAAGCGCTCCCGACAGGGATTCAGCCCCAGCATTTT. It is translated as CASSEALPTGIQPQHF.

The chain employs TRBV27 and TRBJ2-7, with TRBD2 as a possible D gene (7 bases). Trimming removed 10 bases at V and 3 bases at J, with 16 bases between. The CDR3 is 13 amino acids. Germline lookup yields CDR1 MNHEY and CDR2 SMNVEV (reference sequence). The CDR3 here is CATSGTSIYEQYF. CDR3 nucleotide sequence: TGTGCCACCAGCGGGACATCCATCTACGAGCAGTACTTC.

The chain recombines TRBV19 with TRBJ2-7, with D perhaps assigned TRBD1 or TRBD2 (5 bases each). The CDR3 is 11 amino acids. Trimming took 10 bases from V and 6 from J, leaving 13 bases between them. Germline V lookup: CDR1 LNHDA, CDR2 SQIVND (reference sequence). For the CDR3, the DNA is TGTGCCACTAAGAGAGGGGTCGAGCAGTACTTC. Its translation is CATKRGVEQYF.

This clonotype was detected a few times. V usage is TRBV4-2 and J usage is TRBJ1-5; D uncertain. V was cut by 1 base and J by 6 bases, with 13 bases left in between. The CDR3 has 15 residues. CDR1 is LGHNA, CDR2 YNFKEQ, per germline. The CDR3 sequence: CASSQGRTQTQPQHF. The CDR3 DNA reads TGTGCCAGCAGCCAAGGGCGGACCCAGACTCAGCCCCAGCATTTT.